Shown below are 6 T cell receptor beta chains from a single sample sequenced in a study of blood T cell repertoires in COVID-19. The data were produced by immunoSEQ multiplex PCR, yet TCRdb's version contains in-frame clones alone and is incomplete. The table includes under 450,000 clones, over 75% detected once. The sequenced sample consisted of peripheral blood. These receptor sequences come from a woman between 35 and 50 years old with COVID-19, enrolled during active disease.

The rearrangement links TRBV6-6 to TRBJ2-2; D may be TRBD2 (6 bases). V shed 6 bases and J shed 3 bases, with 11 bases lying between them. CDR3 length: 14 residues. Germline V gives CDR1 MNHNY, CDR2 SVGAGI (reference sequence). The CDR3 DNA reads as TGTGCCAGCAGCCCGACTAGGTACACCGGGGAGCTGTTTTTT. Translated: CASSPTRYTGELFF.

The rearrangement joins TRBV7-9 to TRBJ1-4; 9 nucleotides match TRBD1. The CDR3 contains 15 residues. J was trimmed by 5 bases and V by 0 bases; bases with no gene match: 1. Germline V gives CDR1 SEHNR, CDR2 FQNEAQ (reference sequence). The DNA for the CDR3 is TGTGCCAGCAGCTTAGCCGGGACAGGGAATGAAAAACTGTTTTTT. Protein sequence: CASSLAGTGNEKLFF.

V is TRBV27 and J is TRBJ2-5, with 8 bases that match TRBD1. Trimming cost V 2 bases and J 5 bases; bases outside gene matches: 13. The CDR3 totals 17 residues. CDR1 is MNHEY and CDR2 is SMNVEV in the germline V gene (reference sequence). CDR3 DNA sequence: TGTGCCAGCAGTTTAAGGCGACAGGGGTTTTTTCCGGAGACCCAGTACTTC. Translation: CASSLRRQGFFPETQYF.

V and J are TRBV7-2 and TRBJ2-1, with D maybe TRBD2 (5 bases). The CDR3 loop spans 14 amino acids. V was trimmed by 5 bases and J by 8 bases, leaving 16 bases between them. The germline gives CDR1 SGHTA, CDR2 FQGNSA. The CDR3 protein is CASSPNMSRDEQFF. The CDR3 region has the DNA TGTGCCAGCAGCCCCAACATGTCGCGGGATGAGCAGTTCTTC.

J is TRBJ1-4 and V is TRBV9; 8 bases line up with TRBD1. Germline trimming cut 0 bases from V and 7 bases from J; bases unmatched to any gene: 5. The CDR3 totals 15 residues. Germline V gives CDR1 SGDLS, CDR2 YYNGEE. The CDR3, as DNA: TGTGCCAGCAGCGTAGAAGGGACAGGAGGTGAAAAACTGTTTTTT. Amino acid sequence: CASSVEGTGGEKLFF.

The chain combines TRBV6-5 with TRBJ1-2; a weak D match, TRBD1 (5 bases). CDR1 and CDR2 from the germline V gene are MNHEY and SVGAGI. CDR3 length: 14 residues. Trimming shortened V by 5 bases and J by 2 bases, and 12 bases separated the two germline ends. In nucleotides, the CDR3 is TGTGCCAGCAGTAAACAGGACACGAACTATGGCTACACCTTC. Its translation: CASSKQDTNYGYTF.